One sample yielded the 20 T cell receptor beta chains listed below, sequenced in a study of PD-L1 blockade in urothelial cancer. Time point indicated: peripheral blood 6 weeks after treatment start. TCRdb's copy holds only in-frame clones and misses some; the assay was immunoSEQ multiplex PCR. The profile shows about 43,000 clones, under 90% of them singletons. This specimen was PBMCs, taken around atezolizumab (anti-PD-L1) treatment. The receptors here all came from a man aged 55 to 70 with urothelial cancer.

This rearrangement joins TRBV10-3 to TRBJ1-1; perhaps TRBD1 as D (5 bases). Deletions cut 2 bases from V and 5 bases from J, with 12 bases between. The CDR3 is 14 residues long. Germline V gene lookup returns CDR1 ENHRY and CDR2 SYGVKD. This CDR3 is CAISEGTGDTEAFF. CDR3 DNA: TGTGCCATCAGTGAGGGAACGGGGGATACTGAAGCTTTCTTT.

The CDR3 loop is CASSPTGEPYEQYF. The CDR3 DNA is TGTGCCAGCAGTCCGACAGGGGAACCCTACGAGCAGTACTTC. The V call is TRBV27, the J call TRBJ2-7; 8 nucleotides match TRBD1. This CDR3 has 14 amino acids. Germline assignment: CDR1 MNHEY and CDR2 SMNVEV (reference sequence). Trimming cost V 5 bases and J 2 bases; bases outside gene matches: 5.

This clone appeared a single time. The J gene is TRBJ2-1, the V gene TRBV7-6; tentatively, D is TRBD2 (6 bases). With 5 bases removed from V and 8 bases from J, the gap between germline ends came to 22 bases. Germline CDR1 SGHVS, CDR2 FNYEAQ. There are 16 residues in the CDR3. The CDR3 DNA follows: TGTGCCAGCAGCCTCCTCGGTGGACCCCCGGGGGATGAGCAGTTCTTC. It codes for CASSLLGGPPGDEQFF. Full variable domain (missing parts from reference TRBV7-6 and TRBJ2-1): GAGVSQSPRYKVTKRGQDVALRCDPISGHVSLYWYRQALGQGPEFLTYFNYEAQQDKSGLPNDRFSAERPEGSISTLTIQRTEQRDSAMYRCASSLLGGPPGDEQFFGPGTRLTVL.

J is TRBJ2-5 and V is TRBV7-2; 7 bases agree with TRBD1. The germline gives CDR1 SGHTA, CDR2 FQGNSA. Germline trimming cut 1 base from V and 3 bases from J; bases unmatched to any gene: 8. The CDR3 contains 16 residues. For the CDR3, the DNA is TGTGCCAGCAGCTTAGGTCGGGACAGAGGGGAAGAGACCCAGTACTTC. Amino acid sequence: CASSLGRDRGEETQYF.

The chain carries TRBV30 and TRBJ1-2; D perhaps matches TRBD1 (5 bases). CDR3 length: 15 residues. V was shortened by 0 bases and J by 5 bases, with 16 bases between the two germline ends. CDR1 is GTSNPN and CDR2 is SVGIG in the germline V gene (reference sequence). The CDR3 loop reads CAWSVYGAPLYGYTF. In DNA form, the CDR3 reads TGTGCCTGGAGTGTATATGGGGCGCCCCTATATGGCTACACCTTC.

This clone was observed a few times. V usage is TRBV19 and J usage is TRBJ2-7; 9 bases line up with TRBD1. V was clipped by 6 bases and J by 7 bases; unmatched bases: 10. CDR3 length equals 14 residues. CDR1 is LNHDA, CDR2 SQIVND, per germline (reference sequence). CDR3 sequence: CASSLSQGAKEQYF. The DNA for the CDR3 is TGTGCCAGTAGCCTATCACAGGGGGCTAAAGAGCAGTACTTC.

V gene TRBV4-2 combines with J gene TRBJ2-1; a possible D gene is TRBD1 (5 bases). Trimming removed 4 bases at V and 8 bases at J, with 9 bases between. The CDR3 has 12 amino acids. Germline-derived CDR1 and CDR2 are LGHNA and YNFKEQ. CDR3 region: CASSRTTDEQFF. In DNA form, the CDR3 reads TGTGCCAGCAGCCGCACGACAGATGAGCAGTTCTTC.

This clone came up once. The chain recombines TRBV6-5 with TRBJ1-3; D gene ambiguous. This CDR3 has 13 amino acids. CDR1 is MNHEY and CDR2 is SVGAGI in the germline V gene. V lost 8 bases and J 4 bases, leaving 12 bases between the germline ends. CDR3: CASGSILGNTIYF. CDR3 bases: TGTGCCAGCGGCTCCATTCTGGGAAACACCATATATTTT.

The chain employs TRBV30 and TRBJ1-4; D perhaps matches TRBD1 (5 bases). The CDR3 covers 16 residues. From germline, CDR1 is GTSNPN and CDR2 SVGIG (reference sequence). V shed 3 bases and J shed 3 bases, with 17 bases lying between them. The CDR3 bases are TGTGCCTGGAGGGGGGGTCGGGACCTTGCTAATGAAAAACTGTTTTTT. Its translation: CAWRGGRDLANEKLFF.

The gene calls are TRBV10-1 and TRBJ2-7; D possibly corresponds to TRBD2 (6 bases). Trimming removed 5 bases from V and 6 bases from J, with 14 bases in between. The CDR3 length is 13 residues. CDR1 WNHNN and CDR2 SYGVQD come from the germline V gene (reference sequence). The CDR3 nucleotides read TGCGCCAGCAGTCCGGTGGGACTTCCCGAGCAGTACTTC. Protein product: CASSPVGLPEQYF.

The V call is TRBV9, the J call TRBJ2-3; tentative D call: TRBD2 (5 bases). V was shortened by 4 bases and J by 2 bases, with 20 bases between the two germline ends. Germline V CDR1 and CDR2: SGDLS, YYNGEE. The CDR3 consists of 17 residues. The CDR3 reads CASSPTILARHTDTQYF. The DNA of the CDR3 is TGTGCCAGCAGCCCGACTATCCTAGCCCGCCACACAGATACGCAGTATTTT.

The chain links TRBV10-3 to TRBJ2-2; D is perhaps TRBD2 (7 bases). Germline CDR1 and CDR2: ENHRY and SYGVKD. V was clipped by 8 bases and J by 4 bases, with 14 bases between them. The CDR3 loop spans 14 amino acids. CDR3 nucleotide sequence: TGTGCCATCCGCGGGGGCGCCGGCACCGGGGAGCTGTTTTTT. This gives the protein CAIRGGAGTGELFF.

The chain is built from TRBV28 and TRBJ1-4; no firm D call. Trimming took 2 bases from V and 4 from J, leaving 5 bases between them. This CDR3 spans 13 amino acids. CDR1 and CDR2 from the germline V gene are MDHEN and SYDVKM. CDR3 coding DNA: TGTGCCAGCAGTTTAGTCTTTAATGAAAAACTGTTTTTT. Translation gives CASSLVFNEKLFF.

V is TRBV14 and J is TRBJ2-7, with 7 bases that match TRBD1. Trimming took 0 bases from V and 4 from J; bases not matched to a gene: 3. The CDR3 is made up of 14 amino acids. Germline V gene lookup returns CDR1 SGHDN and CDR2 FVKESK. CDR3 loop: CASSQEGTVYEQYF. CDR3 in DNA: TGTGCCAGCAGCCAAGAAGGGACAGTTTACGAGCAGTACTTC.

CDR3 in DNA: TGTGCCAGCTCACCAGAGGGACAGGGTTCACCCCTCCACTTT. The encoded protein is CASSPEGQGSPLHF. This chain connects TRBV18 to TRBJ1-6; TRBD1 matches at 9 bases. Germline trimming cut 2 bases from V and 9 bases from J; bases unmatched to any gene: 2. The CDR3 has 14 residues. Germline CDR1 is KGHSH and CDR2 is LQKENI.

The rearrangement joins TRBV28 to TRBJ1-5, with a tentative D call TRBD1 (5 bases). Germline V gives CDR1 MDHEN, CDR2 SYDVKM. CDR3 size: 14 residues. V was clipped by 6 bases and J by 7 bases, with 16 bases between them. The CDR3 nucleotides are TGTGCCAGCAGCGACCCGCCGGGGGGACAGCCCCAGCATTTT. Protein sequence: CASSDPPGGQPQHF.

This clone was observed a few times. The sample has other DNA sequences that encode this CDR3 too. The chain joins TRBV30 to TRBJ1-5, with D uncertain. The CDR3 runs 13 residues. Trimming pared 1 base from V and 1 base from J, leaving 5 bases between. Looked up from germline, CDR1 is GTSNPN and CDR2 is SVGIG (reference sequence). This CDR3 reads CAWSGQSNQPQHF. Written as DNA, the CDR3 is TGTGCCTGGAGTGGGCAGAGCAATCAGCCCCAGCATTTT.

This clone was detected only a few times. The CDR3 protein is CASQTGDDQPQHF. The CDR3, as DNA: TGTGCCAGCCAGACAGGGGACGATCAGCCCCAGCATTTT. The chain uses TRBV6-1 and TRBJ1-5; 8 bases are shared with TRBD1. The trim removed 8 bases at V and 5 bases at J, leaving 5 bases unmatched. Looked up from germline, CDR1 is MNHNS and CDR2 is SASEGT. The CDR3 spans 13 residues.

The chain links TRBV11-2 to TRBJ1-3; D is unclear. Germline lookup yields CDR1 SGHAT and CDR2 FQNNGV. V was pared by 5 bases and J by 4 bases, with 9 bases between. There are 13 residues in the CDR3. The CDR3 DNA is TGTGCCAGCAGCGGACTAGAAGGAAACACCATATATTTT. Residues: CASSGLEGNTIYF.

The rearrangement joins TRBV5-1 to TRBJ2-1; a possible D gene is TRBD2 (6 bases). CDR3 length: 12 amino acids. Germline loops: CDR1 SGHRS, CDR2 YFSETQ. Trimming shortened V by 4 bases and J by 7 bases, and 9 bases separated the two germline ends. The CDR3 loop is CASSPGGNEQFF. The CDR3 region has the DNA TGCGCCAGCAGCCCCGGGGGAAATGAGCAGTTCTTC.